A selection of T cell receptor beta chains follows, all from one sample in a study of blood T cell repertoires in COVID-19. Assay used: immunoSEQ multiplex PCR; TCRdb lists only in-frame clones, some missing. The sample includes 250,000 to 350,000 clones, approximately 83% seen only once; the top ten take 15% to 18%. Sequences were obtained from peripheral blood. These TCRs come from a person aged 70 to 85 with COVID-19, enrolled during active disease. CDR3s include the opening cysteine and the closing phenylalanine or tryptophan. D genes are given only for firm matches. A clone size is listed for some rows: how often the clone was seen (once, few, many), or a class if it is expanded.

abundance	v_gene	d_gene	j_gene	CDR3aa	CDR3nt
-	TRBV27	TRBD2	TRBJ2-7	CASSPAGTSGYEQYF	TGTGCCAGCAGTCCCGCCGGGACTAGCGGTTACGAGCAGTACTTC
-	TRBV19	-	TRBJ2-3	CASSISVQRADTQYF	TGTGCCAGTAGTATTTCAGTACAGAGGGCAGATACGCAGTATTTT
few	TRBV28	-	TRBJ1-5	CASSFGGKGQPQHF	TGTGCCAGCAGTTTTGGGGGCAAAGGGCAGCCCCAGCATTTT
-	TRBV19	TRBD1	TRBJ1-1	CASRATGTGGMNTEAFF	TGTGCCAGTAGGGCAACCGGGACAGGGGGCATGAACACTGAAGCTTTCTTT
-	TRBV19	TRBD1	TRBJ1-5	CASSIRDRGIQPQHF	TGTGCCAGTAGTATCCGGGACAGGGGTATTCAGCCCCAGCATTTT
-	TRBV30	-	TRBJ1-2	CAWSLGTHGGYGYTF	TGTGCCTGGAGTCTCGGGACTCATGGCGGCTATGGCTACACCTTC
-	TRBV7-2	-	TRBJ2-3	CASSLSAGRTDTQYF	TGTGCCAGCAGCTTATCGGCGGGGCGCACAGATACGCAGTATTTT
-	TRBV7-2	TRBD2	TRBJ2-2	CASRGASGENTGELFF	TGTGCCAGCAGGGGGGCTAGCGGGGAGAACACCGGGGAGCTGTTTTTT
once	TRBV5-6	-	TRBJ2-5	CASSIEGRGAKETQYF	TGTGCCAGCAGCATAGAGGGACGGGGGGCGAAAGAGACCCAGTACTTC
-	TRBV4-2	-	TRBJ1-2	CASSQEDTINYGYTF	TGTGCCAGCAGCCAAGAAGACACGATCAACTATGGCTACACCTTC
-	TRBV7-9	-	TRBJ1-1	CASSSKDRLNTEAFF	TGTGCCAGCAGCTCAAAGGACAGACTGAACACTGAAGCTTTCTTT
once	TRBV7-2	TRBD2	TRBJ2-7	CASSLGGRHYEQYF	TGTGCCAGCAGCTTAGGCGGGAGACACTACGAGCAGTACTTC
once	TRBV20-1	TRBD2	TRBJ2-1	CSASVRPGLAGNEQFF	TGCAGTGCTAGTGTTCGCCCGGGACTAGCGGGCAATGAGCAGTTCTTC
-	TRBV4-1	TRBD2	TRBJ2-3	CASSQDPASLSGGDTQYF	TGCGCCAGCAGCCAAGACCCCGCATCCCTTAGCGGGGGGGATACGCAGTATTTT
-	TRBV18	-	TRBJ1-1	CASSPLSYPNTEAFF	TGTGCCAGCTCACCTCTATCTTACCCGAACACTGAAGCTTTCTTT
few	TRBV27	-	TRBJ2-7	CASSPNSYEQYF	TGTGCCAGCAGTCCTAATTCCTACGAGCAGTACTTC
-	TRBV5-6	-	TRBJ1-1	CASSKKSTGNTEAFF	TGTGCCAGCAGCAAAAAAAGTACAGGGAACACTGAAGCTTTCTTT
-	TRBV14	-	TRBJ2-5	CASSPNGGAYQETQYF	TGTGCCAGCAGCCCGAATGGAGGAGCGTACCAAGAGACCCAGTACTTC
-	TRBV4-3	TRBD2	TRBJ2-3	CASSQDPNSGGGTDTQYF	TGCGCCAGCAGCCAAGATCCAAATAGCGGGGGGGGCACAGATACGCAGTATTTT
-	TRBV5-1	-	TRBJ1-6	CASSLGTGDSPLHF	TGCGCCAGCAGCTTGGGTACAGGAGATTCACCCCTCCACTTT
-	TRBV24-1	-	TRBJ2-2	CATSAVRLRGTGELFF	TGTGCCACCAGTGCGGTGAGGCTCCGCGGGACCGGGGAGCTGTTTTTT
-	TRBV4-1	-	TRBJ2-7	CASSTLQGREQYF	TGCGCCAGCAGCACGTTACAGGGTCGCGAGCAGTACTTC
few	TRBV18	TRBD1	TRBJ2-5	CASSRQGVQETQYF	TGTGCCAGCTCTCGACAGGGAGTCCAAGAGACCCAGTACTTC
-	TRBV5-8	-	TRBJ2-2	CASSLSPSYDGELFF	TGTGCCAGCAGCTTGAGTCCTAGCTATGACGGGGAGCTGTTTTTT
-	TRBV5-6	-	TRBJ2-2	CASSPTGTGELFF	TGTGCCAGCAGCCCTACAGGCACCGGGGAGCTGTTTTTT
once	TRBV7-2	-	TRBJ2-7	CASSVTGSSYEQYF	TGTGCCAGCAGCGTCACAGGGAGCTCCTACGAGCAGTACTTC
-	TRBV2	TRBD2	TRBJ2-3	CASSEMGGGTDTQYF	TGTGCCAGCAGTGAAATGGGGGGGGGAACAGATACGCAGTATTTT
few	TRBV19	TRBD2	TRBJ2-1	CASKTGRTSGSLYNEQFF	TGTGCCAGTAAAACGGGGCGGACTAGCGGGAGTCTTTACAATGAGCAGTTCTTC
-	TRBV9	-	TRBJ2-1	CASSLSFNEQFF	TGTGCCAGCAGCCTTAGTTTCAATGAGCAGTTCTTC
-	TRBV7-2	-	TRBJ2-1	CASSLALESGDEQFF	TGTGCCAGCAGCTTAGCGCTGGAGTCTGGTGATGAGCAGTTCTTC